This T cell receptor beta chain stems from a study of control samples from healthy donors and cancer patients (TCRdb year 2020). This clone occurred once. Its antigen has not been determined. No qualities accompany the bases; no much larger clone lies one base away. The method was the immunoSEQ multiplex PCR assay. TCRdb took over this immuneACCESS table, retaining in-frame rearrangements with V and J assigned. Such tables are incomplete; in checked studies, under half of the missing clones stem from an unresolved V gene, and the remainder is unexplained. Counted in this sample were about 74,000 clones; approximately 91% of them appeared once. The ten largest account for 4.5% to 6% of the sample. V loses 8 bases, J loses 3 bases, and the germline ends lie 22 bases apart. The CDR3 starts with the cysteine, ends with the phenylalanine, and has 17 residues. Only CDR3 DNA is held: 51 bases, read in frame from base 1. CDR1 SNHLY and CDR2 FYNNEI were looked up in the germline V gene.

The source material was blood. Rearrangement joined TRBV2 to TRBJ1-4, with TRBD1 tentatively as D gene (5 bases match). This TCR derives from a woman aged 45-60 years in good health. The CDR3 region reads CASERGGGARPNEKLFF. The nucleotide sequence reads TGTGCCAGCGAGCGTGGAGGAGGGGCGCGACCTAATGAAAAACTGTTTTTT.